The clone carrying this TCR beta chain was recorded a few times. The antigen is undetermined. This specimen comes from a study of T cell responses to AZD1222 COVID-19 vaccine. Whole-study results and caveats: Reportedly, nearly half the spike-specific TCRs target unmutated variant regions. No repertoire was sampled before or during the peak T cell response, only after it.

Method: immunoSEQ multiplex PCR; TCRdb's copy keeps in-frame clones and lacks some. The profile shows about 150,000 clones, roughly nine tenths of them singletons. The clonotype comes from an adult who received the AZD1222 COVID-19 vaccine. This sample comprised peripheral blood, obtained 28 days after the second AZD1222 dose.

Written as DNA, the CDR3 is TGTGCCAGCTCACCAATGTCAGGGCGCTACGAGCAGTACTTC. As protein: CASSPMSGRYEQYF. V gene TRBV18 combines with J gene TRBJ2-7; tentative D call: TRBD1 (5 bases). V lost 2 bases, J lost 3 bases, and 11 bases lay in between. Per germline, CDR1 KGHSH and CDR2 LQKENI. CDR3 size: 14 residues.